The clone carrying this TCR beta chain is a singleton in its sample. Antigen unknown. This entry is derived from a study of STAT5B mutations in CD4+ large granular lymphocyte leukemia. With 2 bases removed from V and 6 bases from J, the gap between germline ends came to 17 bases. Germline loops: CDR1 SGDLS, CDR2 YYNGEE. There are 16 residues in the CDR3. Using immunoSEQ multiplex PCR, the repertoire was profiled, and TCRdb retains in-frame clones only, with some absent. The data show around 50,000 clones, 65% to 85% seen once. Findings and limits, study-wide: CD4-sorted patient repertoires seemed more clonal than healthy CD4+ repertoires. TRBV06-family usage was enriched in top patient clones (8/27) versus controls (2/35).

The chain couples TRBV9 to TRBJ1-4, with TRBD1 as a possible D gene (6 bases). Sequenced material: CD4+ T cells from blood buffy coats. This TCR was recovered from a human donor in good health. The DNA of the CDR3 is TGTGCCAGCAGCGTGGCGCGGGGGGCGAGTGATGAAAAACTGTTTTTT. Translation gives CASSVARGASDEKLFF.